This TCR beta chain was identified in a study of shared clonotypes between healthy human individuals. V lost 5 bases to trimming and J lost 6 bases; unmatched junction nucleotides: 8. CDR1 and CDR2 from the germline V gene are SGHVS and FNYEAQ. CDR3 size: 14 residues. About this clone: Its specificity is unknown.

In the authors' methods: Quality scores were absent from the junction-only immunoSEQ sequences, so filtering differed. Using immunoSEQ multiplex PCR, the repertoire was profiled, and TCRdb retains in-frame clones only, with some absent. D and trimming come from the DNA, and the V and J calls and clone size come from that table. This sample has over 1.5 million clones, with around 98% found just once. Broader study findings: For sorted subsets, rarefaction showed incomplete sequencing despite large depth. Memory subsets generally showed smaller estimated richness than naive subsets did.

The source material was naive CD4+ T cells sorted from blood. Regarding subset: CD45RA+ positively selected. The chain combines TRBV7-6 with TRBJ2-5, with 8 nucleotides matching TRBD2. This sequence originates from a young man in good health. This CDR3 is CASSPAGVGKTQYF. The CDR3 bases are TGTGCCAGCAGCCCAGCGGGAGTGGGGAAGACCCAGTACTTC.